Presented here are 2 T cell receptor beta chains from one specimen sequenced in a study of T cells in localized non-small cell lung cancer. Sequencing used immunoSEQ multiplex PCR; TCRdb keeps in-frame clones, though not all of them. The sample holds tens of thousands of clones, around 79% seen once. The specimen comprised PBMCs, sampled before any cancer treatment. Receptors were obtained from a woman aged 35 to 70 with stage II squamous cell lung carcinoma.

This clone was counted ten times or more. This chain links TRBV27 with TRBJ1-4; the match to TRBD1 covers 9 bases. The J segment lost 8 bases and the V segment lost 5 bases, leaving 6 bases of the junction unmatched. CDR3 length: 14 residues. Per the germline V gene, CDR1 is MNHEY and CDR2 is SMNVEV (reference sequence). The CDR3 is CASSGQGKDEKLFF. As DNA, the CDR3 is TGTGCCAGCAGTGGACAGGGGAAGGACGAAAAACTGTTTTTT.

The chain has TRBV7-2 and TRBJ2-1, with a possible D match to TRBD1 (6 bases). Germline V CDR1 and CDR2: SGHTA, FQGNSA. This CDR3 contains 15 residues. Deletions cut 2 bases from V and 3 bases from J, with 11 bases between. The DNA for the CDR3 is TGTGCCAGCAGCTTAAAGGACAGCATCTACAATGAGCAGTTCTTC. The encoded protein is CASSLKDSIYNEQFF.